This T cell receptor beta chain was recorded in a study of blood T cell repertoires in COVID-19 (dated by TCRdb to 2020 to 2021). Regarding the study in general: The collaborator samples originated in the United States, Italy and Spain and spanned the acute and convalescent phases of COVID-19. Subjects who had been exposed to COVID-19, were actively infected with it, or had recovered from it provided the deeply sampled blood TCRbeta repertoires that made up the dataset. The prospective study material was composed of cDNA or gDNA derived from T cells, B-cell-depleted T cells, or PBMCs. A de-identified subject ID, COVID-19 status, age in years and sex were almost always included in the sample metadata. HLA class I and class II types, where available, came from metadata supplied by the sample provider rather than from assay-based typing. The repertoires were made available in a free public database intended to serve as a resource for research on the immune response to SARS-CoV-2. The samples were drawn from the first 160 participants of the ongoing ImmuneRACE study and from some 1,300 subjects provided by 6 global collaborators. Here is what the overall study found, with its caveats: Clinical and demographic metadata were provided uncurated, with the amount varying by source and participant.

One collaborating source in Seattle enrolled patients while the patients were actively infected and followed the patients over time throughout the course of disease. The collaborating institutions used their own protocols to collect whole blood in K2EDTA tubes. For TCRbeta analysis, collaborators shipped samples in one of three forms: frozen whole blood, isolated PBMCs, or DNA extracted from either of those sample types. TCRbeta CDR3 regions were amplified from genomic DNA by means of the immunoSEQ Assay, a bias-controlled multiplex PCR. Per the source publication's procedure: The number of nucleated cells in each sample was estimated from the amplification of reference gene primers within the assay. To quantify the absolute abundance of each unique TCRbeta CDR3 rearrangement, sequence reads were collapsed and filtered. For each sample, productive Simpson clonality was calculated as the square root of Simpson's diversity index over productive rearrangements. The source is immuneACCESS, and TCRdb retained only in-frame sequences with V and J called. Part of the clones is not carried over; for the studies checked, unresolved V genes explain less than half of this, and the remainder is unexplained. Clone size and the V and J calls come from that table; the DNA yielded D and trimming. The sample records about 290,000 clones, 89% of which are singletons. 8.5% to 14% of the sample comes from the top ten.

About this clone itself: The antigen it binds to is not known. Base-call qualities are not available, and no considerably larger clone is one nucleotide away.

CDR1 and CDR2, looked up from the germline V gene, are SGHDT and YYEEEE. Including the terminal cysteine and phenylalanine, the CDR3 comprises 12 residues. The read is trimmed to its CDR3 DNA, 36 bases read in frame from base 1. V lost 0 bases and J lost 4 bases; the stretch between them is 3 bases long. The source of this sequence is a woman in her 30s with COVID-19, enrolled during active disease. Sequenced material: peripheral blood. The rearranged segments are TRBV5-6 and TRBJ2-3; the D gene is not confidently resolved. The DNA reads TGTGCCAGCAGCTTGGTAGCAGATACGCAGTATTTT. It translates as CASSLVADTQYF.